This T cell receptor (beta chain) was found in a study of control samples from healthy donors and cancer patients. Repertoires were generated with immunoSEQ multiplex PCR, while TCRdb's copy carries only in-frame clones and drops some. The sample lists 150,000 to 180,000 clones, about 94% occurring once. The CDR3 extends over 17 amino acids. Germline V gives CDR1 MDHEN, CDR2 SYDVKM. V trimming: 4 bases; J trimming: 7 bases; junction bases outside the gene matches: 16. The chain uses TRBV28 and TRBJ1-3, with 7 bases aligning to TRBD1. This clonotype was obtained from a middle-aged man in good health. Material: blood. Written as DNA, the CDR3 is TGTGCCAGCAGTTCCCTCCCAGGGACAGACTTTGGGAACACCATATATTTT. Its protein product is CASSSLPGTDFGNTIYF.